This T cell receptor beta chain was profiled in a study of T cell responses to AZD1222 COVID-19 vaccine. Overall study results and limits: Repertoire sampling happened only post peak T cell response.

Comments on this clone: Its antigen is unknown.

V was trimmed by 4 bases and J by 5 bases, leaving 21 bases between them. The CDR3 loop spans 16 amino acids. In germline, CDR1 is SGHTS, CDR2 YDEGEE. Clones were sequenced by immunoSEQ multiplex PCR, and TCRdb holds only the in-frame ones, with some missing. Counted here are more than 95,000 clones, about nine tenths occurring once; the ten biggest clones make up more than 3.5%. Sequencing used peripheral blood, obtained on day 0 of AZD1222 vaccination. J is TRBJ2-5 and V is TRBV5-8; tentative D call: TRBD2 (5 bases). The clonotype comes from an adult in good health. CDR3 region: CASSPRGRLTGETQYF. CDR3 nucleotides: TGTGCCAGCAGCCCCCGAGGGCGACTGACTGGGGAGACCCAGTACTTC.